This TCR beta chain is from a study of blood T cells in healthy people across ages. Per sample, no less than 5.5 micrograms of total RNA were extracted. It was with a sample-barcoded 5' primer and a J-beta primer mix that a second PCR of roughly 7 to 12 cycles was run. Via MiXCR, TCRdb re-called the 5' RACE reads, giving one row per CDR3 protein. The sample has roughly 900,000 distinct CDR3 sequences, roughly 48% seen once. The table lists this clonotype with a few counts. V lost 0 bases and J lost 2, with 15 bases in between. The CDR3 contains 17 residues. CDR1 is MNHEY, CDR2 SVGAGI, per germline. Material: blood. The V gene is TRBV6-5, the J gene TRBJ2-3, with D perhaps assigned TRBD1 or TRBD2 (5 bases each). The receptor comes from a man aged 25-40 years in good health. The CDR3 is CASSYSKGPVSTDTQYF. The CDR3 nucleotides read TGTGCCAGCAGTTACTCGAAGGGACCTGTCTCCACAGATACGCAGTATTTT.